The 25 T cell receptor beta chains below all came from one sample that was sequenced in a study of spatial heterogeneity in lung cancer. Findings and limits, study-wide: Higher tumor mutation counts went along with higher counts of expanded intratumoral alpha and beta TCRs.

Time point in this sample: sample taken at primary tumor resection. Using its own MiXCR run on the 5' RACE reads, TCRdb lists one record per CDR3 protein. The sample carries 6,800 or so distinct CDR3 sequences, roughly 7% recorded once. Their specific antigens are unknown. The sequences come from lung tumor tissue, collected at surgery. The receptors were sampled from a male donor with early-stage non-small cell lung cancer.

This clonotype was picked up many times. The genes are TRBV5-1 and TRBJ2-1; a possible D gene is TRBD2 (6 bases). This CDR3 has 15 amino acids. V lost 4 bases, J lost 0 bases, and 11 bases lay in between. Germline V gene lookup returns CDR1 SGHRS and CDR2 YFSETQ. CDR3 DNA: TGCGCCAGCAGCCCCCTCGGGGGCTCCTACAATGAGCAGTTCTTC. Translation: CASSPLGGSYNEQFF.

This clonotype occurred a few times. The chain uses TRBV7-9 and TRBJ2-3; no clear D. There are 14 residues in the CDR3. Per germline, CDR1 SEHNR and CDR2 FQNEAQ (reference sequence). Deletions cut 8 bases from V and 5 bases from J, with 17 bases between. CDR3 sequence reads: CASADTSRGDTQYF. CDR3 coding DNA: TGTGCCAGCGCCGACACATCCCGTGGAGATACGCAGTATTTT.

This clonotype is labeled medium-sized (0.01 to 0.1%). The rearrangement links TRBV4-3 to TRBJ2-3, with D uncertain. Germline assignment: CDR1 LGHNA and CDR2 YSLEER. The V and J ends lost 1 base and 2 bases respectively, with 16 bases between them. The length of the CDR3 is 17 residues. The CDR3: CASSQVEQEPFTDTQYF. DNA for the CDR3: TGCGCCAGCAGCCAAGTAGAGCAGGAACCTTTCACAGATACGCAGTATTTT.

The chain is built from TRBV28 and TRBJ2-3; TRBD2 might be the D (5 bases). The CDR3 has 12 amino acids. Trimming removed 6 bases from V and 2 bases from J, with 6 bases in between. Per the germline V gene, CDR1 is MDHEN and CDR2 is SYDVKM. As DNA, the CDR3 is TGTGCCAGCAGCGGGATCACAGATACGCAGTATTTT. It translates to CASSGITDTQYF.

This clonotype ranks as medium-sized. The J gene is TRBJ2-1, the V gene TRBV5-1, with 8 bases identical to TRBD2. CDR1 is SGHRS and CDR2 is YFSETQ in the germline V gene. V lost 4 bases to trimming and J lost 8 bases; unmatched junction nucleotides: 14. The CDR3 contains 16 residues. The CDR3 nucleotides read TGCGCCAGCAGCCAGCCGGCGATAGCGGGACGCGATGAGCAGTTCTTC. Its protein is CASSQPAIAGRDEQFF.

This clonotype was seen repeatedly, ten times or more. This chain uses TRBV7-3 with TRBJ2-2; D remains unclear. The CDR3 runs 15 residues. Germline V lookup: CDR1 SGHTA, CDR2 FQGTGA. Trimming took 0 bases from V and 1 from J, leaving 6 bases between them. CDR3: CASSLTGGNTGELFF. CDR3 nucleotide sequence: TGTGCCAGCAGCTTAACCGGCGGGAACACCGGGGAGCTGTTTTTT.

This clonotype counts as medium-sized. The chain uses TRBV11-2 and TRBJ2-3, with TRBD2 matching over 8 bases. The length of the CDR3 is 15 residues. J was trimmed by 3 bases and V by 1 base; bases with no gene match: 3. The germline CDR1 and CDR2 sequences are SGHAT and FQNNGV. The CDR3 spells CASSLASGGTDTQYF. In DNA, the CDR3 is TGTGCCAGCAGCTTAGCATCGGGAGGGACAGATACGCAGTATTTT.

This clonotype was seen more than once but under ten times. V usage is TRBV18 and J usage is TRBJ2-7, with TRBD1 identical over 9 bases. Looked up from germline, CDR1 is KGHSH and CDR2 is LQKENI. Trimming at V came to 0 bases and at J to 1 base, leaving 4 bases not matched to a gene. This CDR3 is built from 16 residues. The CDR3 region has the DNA TGTGCCAGCTCACCACCGGGGACAGGGCCATCCTACGAGCAGTACTTC. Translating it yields CASSPPGTGPSYEQYF.

The CDR3 sequence: CASSQVFEEMSNQPQHF. CDR3 DNA sequence: TGCGCCAGCAGCCAAGTCTTCGAGGAAATGAGCAATCAGCCCCAGCATTTT. The V call is TRBV4-1, the J call TRBJ1-5; D is unclear. V was cut by 1 base and J by 1 base, with 14 bases left in between. The CDR3 is 17 amino acids. CDR1 is MGHRA and CDR2 is YSYEKL in the germline V gene.

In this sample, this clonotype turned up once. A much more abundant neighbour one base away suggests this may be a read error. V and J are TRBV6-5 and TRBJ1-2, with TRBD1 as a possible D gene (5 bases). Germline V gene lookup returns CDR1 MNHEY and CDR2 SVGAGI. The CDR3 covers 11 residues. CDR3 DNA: TGTGCCGGCAGTCCAGGGTCCGGCTACACCTTC. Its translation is CAGSPGSGYTF.

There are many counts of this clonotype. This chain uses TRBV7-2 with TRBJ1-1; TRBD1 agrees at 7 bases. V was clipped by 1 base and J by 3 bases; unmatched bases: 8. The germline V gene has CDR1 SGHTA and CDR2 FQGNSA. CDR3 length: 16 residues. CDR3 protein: CASSLDRGLRDTEAFF. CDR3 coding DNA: TGTGCCAGCAGCTTAGACAGGGGACTGAGGGACACTGAAGCTTTCTTT.

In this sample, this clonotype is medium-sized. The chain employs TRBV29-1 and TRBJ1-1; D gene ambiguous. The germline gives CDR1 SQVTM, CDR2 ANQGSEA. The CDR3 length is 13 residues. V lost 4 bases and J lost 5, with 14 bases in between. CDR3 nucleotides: TGCAGCGTTGCGGTGTCCAGGCTGACTGAAGCTTTCTTT. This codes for CSVAVSRLTEAFF.

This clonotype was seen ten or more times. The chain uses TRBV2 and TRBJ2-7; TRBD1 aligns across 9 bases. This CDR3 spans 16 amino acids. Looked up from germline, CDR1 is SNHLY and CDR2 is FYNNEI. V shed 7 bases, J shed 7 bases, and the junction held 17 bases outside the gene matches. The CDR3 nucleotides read TGTGCCAGCACTTTGACCTTCGGGACAGGGCTGGGGGAGCAGTACTTC. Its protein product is CASTLTFGTGLGEQYF. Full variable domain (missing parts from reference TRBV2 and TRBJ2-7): EPEVTQTPSHQVTQMGQEVILRCVPISNHLYFYWYRQILGQKVEFLVSFYNNEISEKSEIFDDQFSVERPDGSNFTLKIRSTKLEDSAMYFCASTLTFGTGLGEQYFGPGTRLTVT.

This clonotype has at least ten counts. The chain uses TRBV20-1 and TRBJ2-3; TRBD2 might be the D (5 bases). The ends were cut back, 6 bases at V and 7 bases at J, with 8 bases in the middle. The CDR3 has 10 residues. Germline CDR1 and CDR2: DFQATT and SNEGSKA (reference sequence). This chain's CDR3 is CSATGYTQYF. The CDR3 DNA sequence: TGCAGTGCGACGGGGTATACGCAGTATTTT.

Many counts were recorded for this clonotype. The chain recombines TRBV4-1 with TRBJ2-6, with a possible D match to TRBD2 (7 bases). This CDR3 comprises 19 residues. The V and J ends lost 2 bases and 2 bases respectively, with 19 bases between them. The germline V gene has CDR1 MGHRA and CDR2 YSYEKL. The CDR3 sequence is CASSQSSSAGAAGANVLTF. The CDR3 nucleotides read TGCGCCAGCAGCCAAAGTTCGTCGGCGGGGGCGGCTGGGGCCAACGTCCTGACTTTC.

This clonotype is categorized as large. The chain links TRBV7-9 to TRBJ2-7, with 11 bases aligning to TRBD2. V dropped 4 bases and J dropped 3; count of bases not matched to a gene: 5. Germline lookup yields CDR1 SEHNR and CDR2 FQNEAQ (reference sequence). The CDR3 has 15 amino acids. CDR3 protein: CASSSLAGGLYEQYF. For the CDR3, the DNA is TGTGCCAGCAGCTCCCTAGCGGGGGGACTCTACGAGCAGTACTTC. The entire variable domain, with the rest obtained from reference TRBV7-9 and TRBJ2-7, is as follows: DTGVSQNPRHKITKRGQNVTFRCDPISEHNRLYWYRQTLGQGPEFLTYFQNEAQLEKSRLLSDRFSAERPKGSFSTLEIQRTEQGDSAMYLCASSSLAGGLYEQYFGPGTRLTVT.

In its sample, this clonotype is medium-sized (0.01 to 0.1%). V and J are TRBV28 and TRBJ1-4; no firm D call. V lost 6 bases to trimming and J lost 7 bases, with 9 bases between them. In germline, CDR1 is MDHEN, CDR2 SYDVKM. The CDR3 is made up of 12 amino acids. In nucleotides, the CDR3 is TGTGCCAGCAGGTCGGACGTTGAAAAACTGTTTTTT. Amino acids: CASRSDVEKLFF. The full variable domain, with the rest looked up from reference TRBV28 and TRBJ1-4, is DVKVTQSSRYLVKRTGEKVFLECVQDMDHENMFWYRQDPGLGLRLIYFSYDVKMKEKGDIPEGYSVSREKKERFSLILESASTNQTSMYLCASRSDVEKLFFGSGTQLSVL.

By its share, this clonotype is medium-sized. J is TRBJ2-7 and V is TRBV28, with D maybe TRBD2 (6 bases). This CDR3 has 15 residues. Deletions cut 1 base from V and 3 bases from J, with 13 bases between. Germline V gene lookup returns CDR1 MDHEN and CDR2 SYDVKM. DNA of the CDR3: TGTGCCAGCAGTTTATTTCGGGAGTGGGTCTACGAGCAGTACTTC. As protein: CASSLFREWVYEQYF.

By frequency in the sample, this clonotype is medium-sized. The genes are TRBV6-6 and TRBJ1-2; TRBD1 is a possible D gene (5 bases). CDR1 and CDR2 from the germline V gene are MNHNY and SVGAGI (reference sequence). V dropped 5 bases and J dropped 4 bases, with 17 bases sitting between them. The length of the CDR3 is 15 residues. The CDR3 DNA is TGTGCCAGCAGTAACACCGGGACCGGCATCTATGGCTACACCTTC. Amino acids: CASSNTGTGIYGYTF.

In nucleotides, the CDR3 is TGCAGTGCTCACCCCTTTGCGGGGGGGCCAGGGGAAGATACGCAGTATTTT. This encodes CSAHPFAGGPGEDTQYF. J is TRBJ2-3 and V is TRBV20-1; TRBD2 matches at 9 bases. Germline V gene data show CDR1 as DFQATT and CDR2 as SNEGSKA (reference sequence). The ends lost 5 bases at V and 5 bases at J; junction bases unmatched: 17. This CDR3 is 17 amino acids long.

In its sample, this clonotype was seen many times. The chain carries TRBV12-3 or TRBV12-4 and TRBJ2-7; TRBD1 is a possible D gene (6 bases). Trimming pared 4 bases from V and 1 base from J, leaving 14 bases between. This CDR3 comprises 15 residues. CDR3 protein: CASSSQGTFSYEQYF. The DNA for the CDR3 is TGTGCCAGCAGTTCGCAGGGGACCTTTTCCTACGAGCAGTACTTC.

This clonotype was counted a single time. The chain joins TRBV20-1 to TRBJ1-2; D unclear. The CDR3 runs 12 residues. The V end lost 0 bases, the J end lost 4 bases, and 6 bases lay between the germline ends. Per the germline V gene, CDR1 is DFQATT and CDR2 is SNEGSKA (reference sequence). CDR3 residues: CSARDLVYGYTF. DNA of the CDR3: TGCAGTGCTAGAGACTTGGTCTATGGCTACACCTTC.

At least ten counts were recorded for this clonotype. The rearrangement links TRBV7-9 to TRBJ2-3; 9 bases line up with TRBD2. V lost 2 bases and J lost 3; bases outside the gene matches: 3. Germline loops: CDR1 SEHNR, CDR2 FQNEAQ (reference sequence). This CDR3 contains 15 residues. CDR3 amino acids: CASSLSAGGTDTQYF. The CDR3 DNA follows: TGTGCCAGCAGCTTATCTGCGGGAGGGACAGATACGCAGTATTTT.

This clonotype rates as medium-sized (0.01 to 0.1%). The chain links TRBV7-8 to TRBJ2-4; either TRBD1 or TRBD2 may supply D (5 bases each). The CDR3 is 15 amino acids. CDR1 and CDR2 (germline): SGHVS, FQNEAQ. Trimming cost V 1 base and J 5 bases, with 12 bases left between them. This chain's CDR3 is CASSLDFGDQNIQYF. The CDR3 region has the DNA TGTGCCAGCAGCTTAGATTTCGGGGACCAAAACATTCAGTACTTC.

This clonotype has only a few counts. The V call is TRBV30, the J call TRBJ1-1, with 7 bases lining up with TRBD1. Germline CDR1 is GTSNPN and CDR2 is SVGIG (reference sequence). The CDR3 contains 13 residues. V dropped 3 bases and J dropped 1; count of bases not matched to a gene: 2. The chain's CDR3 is CAWRQGWNTEAFF. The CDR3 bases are TGTGCCTGGAGACAGGGGTGGAACACTGAAGCTTTCTTT.